This passage covers 18 T cell receptor beta chains from one sample sequenced in a study of response to subunit inactivated influenza vaccine. One entry per CDR3 protein, called by TCRdb with MiXCR from the RT-PCR reads. Of more than 400,000 distinct CDR3 sequences listed, 9.5% to 13% were seen once; the top ten hold over 9.5%. Sequencing was performed on PBMCs from blood, taken 40 to 50 days after vaccination. The receptor set was obtained from a man aged 45-60 years who received an inactivated influenza vaccine.

This clonotype was counted only a few times. V usage is TRBV6-5 and J usage is TRBJ2-5; tentative D call: TRBD2 (5 bases). Germline V gene data show CDR1 as MNHEY and CDR2 as SVGAGI. This CDR3 has 15 amino acids. Trimming removed 2 bases from V and 2 bases from J, with 12 bases in between. The CDR3, as DNA: TGTGCCAGCAGTTACGCGGGCAACCTACAAGAGACCCAGTACTTC. Encoded protein: CASSYAGNLQETQYF.

The chain is built from TRBV27 and TRBJ2-5; D is perhaps TRBD2 (5 bases). Germline CDR1 is MNHEY and CDR2 is SMNVEV (reference sequence). V lost 7 bases and J 2 bases, leaving 20 bases between the germline ends. The CDR3 runs 16 residues. The CDR3 DNA follows: TGTGCCAGCAAACCCCTCAGGAGCGGCCTACAAGAGACCCAGTACTTC. Encoded protein: CASKPLRSGLQETQYF.

This clonotype was observed at least ten times. The chain carries TRBV7-2 and TRBJ2-1; 7 nucleotides line up with TRBD2. The CDR3 runs 16 residues. J was trimmed by 2 bases and V by 0 bases; bases with no gene match: 4. Germline values: CDR1 SGHTA, CDR2 FQGNSA. The CDR3 protein is CASSLATTSAYNEQFF. The CDR3 nucleotides read TGTGCCAGCAGCTTAGCGACAACTAGCGCCTACAATGAGCAGTTCTTC.

This clonotype has a count of ten or more. The J gene is TRBJ1-1, the V gene TRBV28, with D possibly TRBD1 on 5 matching bases. CDR1 and CDR2 (germline): MDHEN, SYDVKM. The CDR3 length is 15 residues. Trimming cost V 2 bases and J 0 bases, with 10 bases left between them. DNA of the CDR3: TGTGCCAGCAGTTTAAATGGGGACGTGAACACTGAAGCTTTCTTT. Protein product: CASSLNGDVNTEAFF.

This clonotype was found a few times. V usage is TRBV13 and J usage is TRBJ2-7; unclear D gene. The CDR3 length is 12 residues. Germline V gene lookup returns CDR1 PRHDT and CDR2 FYEKMQ (reference sequence). The V and J ends lost 4 bases and 7 bases respectively, with 11 bases between them. The CDR3 nucleotides read TGTGCCAGCAGCTCCCCCCTTCGGGAGCAGTACTTC. It yields the protein CASSSPLREQYF.

This clonotype was counted a few times. The V call is TRBV20-1, the J call TRBJ2-7; D uncertain. The CDR3 is 14 residues long. Germline V gene sequence: CDR1 DFQATT, CDR2 SNEGSKA (reference sequence). Trimming stripped 5 bases from V and 2 bases from J, with 16 bases between. CDR3 amino acids: CSAGLQKSTYEQYF. CDR3 DNA sequence: TGCAGTGCTGGTCTGCAAAAATCAACCTACGAGCAGTACTTC.

The chain has TRBV3-1 and TRBJ1-1, with no clear D. The ends were cut back, 2 bases at V and 1 base at J, with 14 bases in the middle. The V gene's germline CDR1 is LGHDT and CDR2 YNNKEL (reference sequence). The CDR3 has 16 amino acids. The CDR3 nucleotides are TGTGCCAGCAGCCAAAACCTAGGGTCGAGGAACACTGAAGCTTTCTTT. It is translated as CASSQNLGSRNTEAFF.

V usage is TRBV6-5 and J usage is TRBJ1-6; no definite D call. Germline V gives CDR1 MNHEY, CDR2 SVGAGI. The V and J ends lost 0 bases and 9 bases respectively, with 12 bases between them. This CDR3 contains 15 residues. The CDR3 spells CASSYSRRAGSPLHF. The CDR3 nucleotides read TGTGCCAGCAGTTACTCGAGAAGGGCTGGTTCACCCCTCCACTTT.

This clonotype was seen repeatedly, ten times or more. V is TRBV20-1 and J is TRBJ2-5; 13 positions match TRBD2. Germline values: CDR1 DFQATT, CDR2 SNEGSKA (reference sequence). CDR3 size: 13 residues. V dropped 6 bases and J dropped 3; count of bases not matched to a gene: 1. The CDR3 spells CSAGTSGKETQYF. Written as DNA, the CDR3 is TGCAGTGCCGGGACTAGCGGGAAAGAGACCCAGTACTTC.

This clonotype occurred a few times. The chain joins TRBV5-1 to TRBJ2-1, with TRBD1 as a possible D gene (5 bases). V was shortened by 4 bases and J by 4 bases, with 9 bases between the two germline ends. The CDR3 spans 13 residues. Germline CDR1 is SGHRS and CDR2 is YFSETQ. The CDR3 region is CASSPDIYNEQFF. The CDR3 DNA follows: TGCGCCAGCAGCCCGGACATTTACAATGAGCAGTTCTTC.

In its sample, this clonotype was seen many times. V is TRBV20-1 and J is TRBJ1-1; D is possibly TRBD1 (5 bases). The germline V and J ends were trimmed by 0 bases and 1 base, with 9 bases remaining between them. CDR1 is DFQATT, CDR2 SNEGSKA, per germline (reference sequence). CDR3 length: 14 residues. CDR3 residues: CSARDPGTNTEAFF. DNA for the CDR3: TGCAGTGCTAGAGATCCGGGGACGAACACTGAAGCTTTCTTT.

In this sample, this clonotype turned up a few times. The gene calls are TRBV5-1 and TRBJ1-2, with no clear D. Germline loops: CDR1 SGHRS, CDR2 YFSETQ. V was trimmed by 0 bases and J by 7 bases, leaving 10 bases between them. CDR3 length: 13 residues. CDR3 residues: CASSLAVRLGYTF. The CDR3, as DNA: TGCGCCAGCAGCTTGGCCGTGAGGCTTGGCTACACCTTC.

This clonotype was seen only a few times. J is TRBJ2-7 and V is TRBV7-9, with TRBD1 identical over 8 bases. Trimming at V came to 5 bases and at J to 1 base, leaving 7 bases not matched to a gene. The CDR3 has 15 amino acids. Germline V gene lookup returns CDR1 SEHNR and CDR2 FQNEAQ (reference sequence). CDR3 DNA sequence: TGTGCCAGCAGCAACAGGGGGTCCCGGTCCTACGAGCAGTACTTC. Residues: CASSNRGSRSYEQYF.

The chain uses TRBV20-1 and TRBJ2-5; TRBD1 agrees at 7 bases. Trimming took 0 bases from V and 2 from J; bases not matched to a gene: 3. The CDR3 has 14 amino acids. Germline V CDR1 and CDR2: DFQATT, SNEGSKA (reference sequence). The CDR3 protein is CSAREMGQQETQYF. The CDR3 region has the DNA TGCAGTGCTAGAGAAATGGGACAGCAAGAGACCCAGTACTTC.

This clonotype was seen more than once but under ten times. The junction differs from germline at one of its ends, possibly a read error. The V and J genes are TRBV7-7 and TRBJ2-5; 8 bases fit TRBD2. In germline, CDR1 is SSHAT, CDR2 FNYEAQ (reference sequence). The CDR3 totals 16 residues. DNA for the CDR3: TGTGCTAGCAGCTTAGGGGTAGCGGGGCCGCAAGAGACCCAGTACTTC. Its protein product is CASSLGVAGPQETQYF.

The genes are TRBV4-3 and TRBJ2-1; possibly TRBD2 for D (5 bases). The CDR3 covers 17 residues. The V gene lost 0 bases and the J gene lost 8 bases, with 20 bases spanning the gap. Germline V gene sequence: CDR1 LGHNA, CDR2 YSLEER. CDR3 nucleotides: TGCGCCAGCAGCCAAGATATCTTCTCTGAGCGGACCGATGAGCAGTTCTTC. It specifies CASSQDIFSERTDEQFF.

This clonotype has just a few counts. The V call is TRBV4-1, the J call TRBJ2-4, with unresolved D. The CDR3 contains 16 residues. The V end was cut by 3 bases, the J end by 0 bases, with 12 bases between. The germline CDR1 and CDR2 sequences are MGHRA and YSYEKL. CDR3 bases: TGCGCCAGCAGCCAGTTTTTTGGATTAGCCAAAAACATTCAGTACTTC. It translates to CASSQFFGLAKNIQYF.

This clonotype was detected ten times or more. The chain carries TRBV10-3 and TRBJ2-1, with D possibly TRBD2 on 5 matching bases. This CDR3 comprises 16 residues. Trimming left V 6 bases short and J 8 bases short, with 23 bases between. Germline V gene data show CDR1 as ENHRY and CDR2 as SYGVKD. The DNA for the CDR3 is TGTGCCATCAGCCAACCACCACTACGGGAATCGGATGAGCAGTTCTTC. The encoded protein is CAISQPPLRESDEQFF.